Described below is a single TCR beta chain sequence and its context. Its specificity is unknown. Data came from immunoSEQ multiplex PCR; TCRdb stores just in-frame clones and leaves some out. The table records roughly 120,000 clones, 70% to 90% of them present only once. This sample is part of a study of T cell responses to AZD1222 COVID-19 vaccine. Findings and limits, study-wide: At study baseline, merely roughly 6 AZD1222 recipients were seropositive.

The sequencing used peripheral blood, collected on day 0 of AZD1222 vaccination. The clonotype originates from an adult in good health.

CDR3 loop: CASSTGLAGSYNEQFF. The CDR3 DNA reads TGCGCCAGCAGCACAGGACTAGCGGGCTCCTACAATGAGCAGTTCTTC. This chain uses TRBV5-1 with TRBJ2-1; 11 nucleotides align to TRBD2. CDR1 is SGHRS and CDR2 is YFSETQ in the germline V gene. The CDR3 length is 16 residues. Losses at the gene ends were 4 bases for V and 0 bases for J; bases not matched to a gene: 3. Looking up the rest from reference TRBV5-1 and TRBJ2-1 gives the full variable domain: KAGVTQTPRYLIKTRGQQVTLSCSPISGHRSVSWYQQTPGQGLQFLFEYFSETQRNKGNFPGRFSGRQFSNSRSEMNVSTLELGDSALYLCASSTGLAGSYNEQFFGPGTRLTVL.